The 32 T cell receptor beta chains given below trace back to one sample, sequenced in a study of T cells in Graves' hyperthyroidism and ophthalmopathy. TCR beta CDR3 region amplification was performed from RNA transcripts. The primer set for the first-round RT-PCR of the TCR CDR3 was HTBI. Each CDR3 protein is one row after TCRdb ran MiXCR on the multiplex PCR reads. The sample holds 300,000 to 350,000 distinct CDR3 sequences, around 16% seen once. The sequenced sample consisted of blood. These receptors originate from a young man with Graves' hyperthyroidism.

This clonotype was seen ten or more times. The DNA of the CDR3 is TGTGCCACCAGCCCGGGACTCAGAGCGCAGTATTTT. Amino acid sequence: CATSPGLRAQYF. The chain is built from TRBV15 and TRBJ2-3; tentative D call: TRBD2 (6 bases). This CDR3 comprises 12 residues. CDR1 and CDR2 from the germline V gene are LNHNV and YYDKDF (reference sequence). V lost 5 bases and J lost 10, with 13 bases in between.

There are many counts of this clonotype. This chain connects TRBV20-1 to TRBJ1-5; D ambiguous. V was trimmed by 0 bases and J by 2 bases, leaving 8 bases between them. The V gene's germline CDR1 is DFQATT and CDR2 SNEGSKA (reference sequence). The CDR3 runs to 14 residues. The CDR3 DNA is TGCAGTGCTAGAGATCTGAATGGCAATCAGCCCCAGCATTTT. Translating it yields CSARDLNGNQPQHF.

V gene TRBV20-1 combines with J gene TRBJ2-1, with 9 bases aligning to TRBD1. The germline CDR1 and CDR2 sequences are DFQATT and SNEGSKA (reference sequence). The V and J ends lost 3 bases and 2 bases, in that order; junction bases with no gene match: 2. CDR3 length equals 14 residues. CDR3 sequence: CSASWTGAYNEQFF. The CDR3 DNA sequence: TGCAGTGCTAGTTGGACAGGGGCCTACAATGAGCAGTTCTTC.

This clonotype was picked up many times. The rearrangement uses TRBV7-3 and TRBJ2-1; tentative D call: TRBD2 (6 bases). Germline V lookup: CDR1 SGHTA, CDR2 FQGTGA. V lost 5 bases and J 3 bases, leaving 14 bases between the germline ends. The CDR3 spans 15 residues. The CDR3 sequence is CASSPARGIYNEQFF. DNA of the CDR3: TGTGCCAGCAGCCCTGCTCGGGGGATCTACAATGAGCAGTTCTTC.

V usage is TRBV10-3 and J usage is TRBJ1-1; tentative D call: TRBD1 (5 bases). Trimming removed 4 bases at V and 5 bases at J, with 17 bases between. The CDR3 extends over 15 amino acids. CDR1 and CDR2 (germline): ENHRY, SYGVKD. The CDR3 here is CAISVSGQGLTEAFF. CDR3 DNA: TGTGCCATCAGTGTTTCGGGGCAGGGTCTTACTGAAGCTTTCTTT.

The genes are TRBV6-5 and TRBJ1-6, with D possibly being TRBD1 (6 bases). This CDR3 contains 18 residues. Deletions cut 6 bases from V and 0 bases from J, with 18 bases between. Germline CDR1 and CDR2: MNHEY and SVGAGI. CDR3 amino acids: CASSKGGYRSSYNSPLHF. The CDR3 coding sequence is TGTGCCAGCAGCAAAGGGGGGTATCGAAGCTCCTATAATTCACCCCTCCACTTT.

The V and J genes are TRBV27 and TRBJ1-1; D not resolved. V was pared by 6 bases and J by 10 bases, with 15 bases between. This CDR3 region has 12 residues. CDR1 MNHEY and CDR2 SMNVEV come from the germline V gene (reference sequence). The CDR3, as DNA: TGTGCCAGCAGCCACGGACGACACTCAGCTTTCTTT. It encodes CASSHGRHSAFF.

This clonotype was recorded a few times. V is TRBV7-2 and J is TRBJ2-1; 10 bases are shared with TRBD2. V shed 9 bases and J 4 bases; nucleotides not matched to a gene: 21. The CDR3 is made up of 19 amino acids. From germline, CDR1 is SGHTA and CDR2 FQGNSA. The CDR3 DNA sequence: TGTGCCAGTAGTACGACGCTAGCGGGAGTCCCCCTTAGGTACAATGAGCAGTTCTTC. Its translation is CASSTTLAGVPLRYNEQFF.

Only a few counts were recorded for this clonotype. The chain is built from TRBV20-1 and TRBJ1-5, with a weak D call TRBD1 (5 bases). V lost 5 bases to trimming and J lost 0 bases, with 17 bases between them. This CDR3 contains 16 residues. Germline V gene sequence: CDR1 DFQATT, CDR2 SNEGSKA (reference sequence). The CDR3 is CSASRQTDPSNQPQHF. CDR3 nucleotide sequence: TGCAGTGCTTCCCGACAGACAGACCCTAGCAATCAGCCCCAGCATTTT.

The J gene is TRBJ2-3, the V gene TRBV29-1; D call uncertain. The CDR3 totals 12 residues. V lost 8 bases and J lost 2, with 11 bases in between. Germline lookup yields CDR1 SQVTM and CDR2 ANQGSEA. CDR3 in amino acids: CSTCPDTDTQYF. The CDR3, as DNA: TGCAGCACGTGCCCTGACACAGATACGCAGTATTTT.

The chain is built from TRBV2 and TRBJ1-2, with D possibly matching TRBD1 (5 bases). Germline CDR1 is SNHLY and CDR2 is FYNNEI. Trimming pared 7 bases from V and 1 base from J, leaving 13 bases between. CDR3 length: 14 residues. This chain's CDR3 is CASIRQPNNYGYTF. In nucleotides, the CDR3 is TGTGCCAGCATTAGACAGCCTAATAACTATGGCTACACCTTC.

The table lists this clonotype with many counts. J is TRBJ2-5 and V is TRBV7-3; 15 bases line up with TRBD2. Unmatched junction bases numbered 7, after V lost 1 base and J lost 4 bases. Germline V gives CDR1 SGHTA, CDR2 FQGTGA. The length of the CDR3 is 18 residues. The CDR3 DNA is TGTGCCAGCAGCTTAATCAGGACTAGCGGGAGGGCCCGAGAGACCCAGTACTTC. Protein product: CASSLIRTSGRARETQYF.

This clonotype has ten or more counts. This rearrangement joins TRBV27 to TRBJ1-1; possible D gene TRBD1, 5 bases. This CDR3 has 15 amino acids. Deletions cut 2 bases from V and 7 bases from J, with 17 bases between. From germline, CDR1 is MNHEY and CDR2 SMNVEV (reference sequence). The chain's CDR3 is CASSLAINRGLEAFF. DNA for the CDR3: TGTGCCAGCAGTTTAGCAATTAATCGGGGCCTTGAAGCTTTCTTT.

DNA of the CDR3: TGTGCCAGCAGTAAGGTCAGGGGTTATGAGCAGTTCTTC. Its translation is CASSKVRGYEQFF. The chain recombines TRBV12-3 or TRBV12-4 with TRBJ2-1; D possibly corresponds to TRBD1 (6 bases). The CDR3 sequence is 13 residues long. V dropped 5 bases and J dropped 8 bases, with 13 bases sitting between them.

This clonotype was observed a few times. This chain joins TRBV5-1 and TRBJ1-6, with 7 nucleotides matching TRBD1. CDR3 length: 16 residues. In germline, CDR1 is SGHRS, CDR2 YFSETQ. Germline trimming cut 4 bases from V and 9 bases from J; bases unmatched to any gene: 13. CDR3 sequence: CASSQTRQGRGSPLHF. DNA for the CDR3: TGCGCCAGCAGCCAGACCCGACAGGGTAGGGGTTCACCCCTCCACTTT.

The chain has TRBV3-1 and TRBJ2-1; 7 bases are shared with TRBD2. Germline V gene lookup returns CDR1 LGHDT and CDR2 YNNKEL (reference sequence). With V trimmed by 1 base and J by 5 bases, 2 bases remained unmatched. The CDR3 length is 14 residues. The CDR3 sequence is CASSQGGSDNEQFF. As DNA, the CDR3 is TGTGCCAGCAGCCAAGGCGGGAGCGACAATGAGCAGTTCTTC.

This clonotype was seen at least ten times. The gene calls are TRBV7-3 and TRBJ2-1; 8 positions agree with TRBD2. Germline V gene lookup returns CDR1 SGHTA and CDR2 FQGTGA. The ends lost 4 bases at V and 6 bases at J; junction bases unmatched: 5. The CDR3 is made up of 14 amino acids. For the CDR3, the DNA is TGTGCCAGCAGCTCCTTAGCGGGAACCAATGAGCAGTTCTTC. Its translation: CASSSLAGTNEQFF.

This clonotype was observed many times. The chain recombines TRBV18 with TRBJ1-1; 7 bases are shared with TRBD1. V lost 5 bases to trimming and J lost 4 bases; unmatched junction nucleotides: 4. Germline V lookup: CDR1 KGHSH, CDR2 LQKENI. The CDR3 is 13 amino acids. The CDR3 spells CASSSTGPTEAFF. The CDR3 DNA sequence: TGTGCCAGCTCATCGACAGGGCCCACTGAAGCTTTCTTT.

V is TRBV7-3 and J is TRBJ2-6; D call uncertain. CDR1 SGHTA and CDR2 FQGTGA come from the germline V gene. V lost 5 bases, J lost 0 bases, and 14 bases lay in between. The CDR3 covers 17 residues. The CDR3 spells CASSAPGRLSGANVLTF. The CDR3 DNA sequence: TGTGCCAGCAGCGCTCCGGGCAGACTCTCTGGGGCCAACGTCCTGACTTTC. The whole variable domain, remainder taken from reference TRBV7-3 and TRBJ2-6, is GAGVSQTPSNKVTEKGKYVELRCDPISGHTALYWYRQSLGQGPEFLIYFQGTGAADDSGLPNDRFFAVRPEGSVSTLKIQRTERGDSAVYLCASSAPGRLSGANVLTFGAGSRLTVL.

Concerning this clonotype itself: Relative to the germline gene, one junction end is altered; a read error may explain this. The rearrangement joins TRBV7-9 to TRBJ2-2; D may be TRBD1 or TRBD2 (6 bases each). Germline values: CDR1 SEHNR, CDR2 FQNEAQ (reference sequence). The CDR3 has 16 amino acids. The CDR3 DNA follows: TGTGCCAGCAGTTTAGGACGGGGGCTCAGCGGCGGGGAGCTGTTTTTT. Translated, it gives CASSLGRGLSGGELFF.

This clonotype came up many times. This chain links TRBV18 with TRBJ2-5; D remains unclear. Germline-derived CDR1 and CDR2 are KGHSH and LQKENI. V lost 2 bases and J lost 2, with 12 bases in between. The CDR3 extends over 15 amino acids. The CDR3 protein is CASSPGLVLQETQYF. The CDR3 region has the DNA TGTGCCAGCTCACCAGGTCTTGTCCTGCAAGAGACCCAGTACTTC. Drawing the rest from reference TRBV18 and TRBJ2-5, the complete variable domain is NAGVMQNPRHLVRRRGQEARLRCSPMKGHSHVYWYRQLPEEGLKFMVYLQKENIIDESGMPKERFSAEFPKEGPSILRIQQVVRGDSAAYFCASSPGLVLQETQYFGPGTRLLVL.

This clonotype appeared many times. The chain uses TRBV20-1 and TRBJ2-1; D is unresolved. CDR3 length: 10 residues. Germline V CDR1 and CDR2: DFQATT, SNEGSKA (reference sequence). Trimming took 3 bases from V and 9 from J, leaving 6 bases between them. CDR3 region: CSASKSEQFF. CDR3 sequence (DNA): TGCAGTGCTAGCAAGAGTGAGCAGTTCTTC.

This clonotype was picked up a small number of times. The chain combines TRBV28 with TRBJ2-6; 12 bases are a match to TRBD1. Per the germline V gene, CDR1 is MDHEN and CDR2 is SYDVKM. The CDR3 is 20 amino acids. The junction had 13 bases not matched to a gene; V was cut back by 3 bases and J by 4 bases. The CDR3 coding sequence is TGTGCCAGCAGTTTTATTAGAGGAGGGGACAGGGGGCTCGGGGCCAACGTCCTGACTTTC. Translation gives CASSFIRGGDRGLGANVLTF.

As concerns this clonotype: This may come from a read error, since a much larger clone is one base off. The chain links TRBV11-2 to TRBJ2-7, with 7 bases aligning to TRBD1. The J call could be wrong; TRBJ2-1 is a better fit for the DNA end. The CDR3 totals 13 residues. The germline CDR1 and CDR2 sequences are SGHAT and FQNNGV. CDR3 in DNA: TGTGCCAGCAGCTCGGCAGGGGGATACGAGCAGTTCTTC. This codes for CASSSAGGYEQFF.

Details on this clonotype: A single base separates this from a much larger clone, so it may be a read error. The chain has TRBV20-1 and TRBJ1-1; D not certain. The germline V gene has CDR1 DFQATT and CDR2 SNEGSKA (reference sequence). The length of the CDR3 is 15 residues. The chain's CDR3 is CSAPEPGLSNTEAFF. DNA of the CDR3: TGCAGCGCCCCGGAACCAGGACTGTCGAACACTGAAGCTTTCTTT.

This clonotype came up many times. The chain links TRBV28 to TRBJ1-6, with 9 nucleotides matching TRBD1. Germline CDR1 is MDHEN and CDR2 is SYDVKM. This CDR3 has 17 amino acids. Germline trimming cut 2 bases from V and 5 bases from J; bases unmatched to any gene: 7. The CDR3 here is CASSLPDRGGDNSPLHF. CDR3 nucleotides: TGTGCCAGCAGTTTACCGGACAGGGGTGGCGATAATTCACCCCTCCACTTT.

This chain joins TRBV9 and TRBJ2-3; D is undetermined. The CDR3 runs 12 residues. CDR1 and CDR2 (germline): SGDLS, YYNGEE. The germline V and J ends were trimmed by 0 bases and 2 bases, with 1 base remaining between them. The CDR3 DNA is TGTGCCAGCAGCGTAGACACAGATACGCAGTATTTT. Its translation: CASSVDTDTQYF.

CDR3: CASSEGIGRTGELFF. The CDR3 nucleotides are TGTGCCAGCAGTGAGGGGATAGGTCGGACCGGGGAGCTGTTTTTT. This sequence joins TRBV6-1 and TRBJ2-2; D unclear. Germline CDR1 and CDR2: MNHNS and SASEGT. The V gene lost 3 bases and the J gene lost 5 bases, with 13 bases spanning the gap. This CDR3 region has 15 residues.

The CDR3 DNA reads as TGTGCCAGCACCGCTTCCAATGAAAAACTGTTTTTT. It specifies CASTASNEKLFF. This chain connects TRBV28 to TRBJ1-4; D call uncertain. Germline V gives CDR1 MDHEN, CDR2 SYDVKM. The CDR3 sequence is 12 residues long. V lost 7 bases, J lost 5 bases, and 8 bases lay in between.

In this sample, this clonotype turned up many times. The CDR3 DNA reads TGTGCCAGCAGCACGGGGACTAGCGGCGAGCAGTACTTC. Residues: CASSTGTSGEQYF. V gene TRBV5-6 combines with J gene TRBJ2-7, with 11 bases aligning to TRBD2. The V gene's germline CDR1 is SGHDT and CDR2 YYEEEE. J gave up 6 bases and V 4 bases, and 3 bases lay outside the gene matches. CDR3 length: 13 residues.

About this clonotype: A much larger clone sits a single nucleotide away, making a read error possible. This chain connects TRBV6-1 to TRBJ2-3; D is possibly TRBD1 or TRBD2 (5 bases each). This CDR3 is built from 15 residues. The germline V gene encodes CDR1 MNHNS and CDR2 SASEGT. V was cut by 10 bases and J by 2 bases, with 19 bases left in between. As DNA, the CDR3 is TGTGCCATCAGCTGGGGGTTGGGGGTCACAGATACGCAGTATTTT. Translation: CAISWGLGVTDTQYF.

This clonotype appeared a single time. A read error is possible here, since a much larger clone lies one base away. This chain links TRBV27 with TRBJ2-3; the D call may be TRBD1 or TRBD2 (5 bases each). From germline, CDR1 is MNHEY and CDR2 SMNVEV (reference sequence). This CDR3 spans 11 amino acids. V lost 4 bases to trimming and J lost 8 bases, with 7 bases between them. CDR3 residues: CASSSGRTQYF. Written as DNA, the CDR3 is TGTGCCAGCAGTTCGGGGCGTACGCAGTATTTT.